The clone carrying this T cell receptor (beta chain) was found a few times. Each CDR3 protein gets one entry after TCRdb re-called the RT-PCR reads with MiXCR. Seen here are hundreds of thousands of distinct CDR3 sequences, around 14% observed once, and the top ten hold 3.6%. This CDR3 has 13 amino acids. Unmatched junction bases numbered 7, after V lost 7 bases and J lost 6 bases. Looked up from germline, CDR1 is SNHLY and CDR2 is FYNNEI. The sample was memory CD4+ T cells from blood. This chain uses TRBV2 with TRBJ2-7; 9 bases are shared with TRBD2. This clonotype originated in a female donor in good health, serving as a healthy control. Here the CDR3 DNA reads TGTGCCAGCATACCAGCGGGGGGACGCGAGCAGTACTTC. This translates into CASIPAGGREQYF. The variable domain in full, completed from reference TRBV2 and TRBJ2-7, reads EPEVTQTPSHQVTQMGQEVILRCVPISNHLYFYWYRQILGQKVEFLVSFYNNEISEKSEIFDDQFSVERPDGSNFTLKIRSTKLEDSAMYFCASIPAGGREQYFGPGTRLTVT.